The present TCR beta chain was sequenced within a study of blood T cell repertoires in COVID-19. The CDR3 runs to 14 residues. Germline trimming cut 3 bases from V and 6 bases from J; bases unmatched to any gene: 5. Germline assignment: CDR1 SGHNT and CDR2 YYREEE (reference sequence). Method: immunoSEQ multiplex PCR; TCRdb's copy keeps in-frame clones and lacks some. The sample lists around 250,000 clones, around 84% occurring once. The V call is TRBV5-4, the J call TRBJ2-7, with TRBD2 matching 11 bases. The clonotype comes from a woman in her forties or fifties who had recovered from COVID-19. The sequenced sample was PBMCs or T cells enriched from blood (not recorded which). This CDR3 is CASSSGLAASEQYF. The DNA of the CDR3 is TGTGCCAGCAGCTCGGGACTAGCGGCGAGCGAGCAGTACTTC.